These 2 T cell receptor gamma chains were sequenced from one sample in a study of Vδ1+ human thymocytes. The study's findings and limits: Thymic TRG and TRD repertoires appeared highly polyclonal.

Their antigens are not known. Sequences come from RNA converted to cDNA by reverse transcription. The CDR3 regions were amplified by multiplex PCR from V-gene primers to a constant-region primer. TCRdb redid the clone calls on the multiplex PCR reads with CATT. The sample consists of 6,500 to 10,000 gamma-chain clones, 45% to 65% of them appearing once. The source material was Vdelta1+ gamma-delta thymocytes from the thymus. Subset noted: FACS-sorted CD3+ TCRalphabeta- TCRVdelta1+ TCRVdelta2- thymocytes. Receptors were obtained from a girl less than two years old who had congenital heart surgery.

V usage is TRGV4 and J usage is TRGJ1 or TRGJ2. Because TCRdb records no J gene, it was assigned here through a match of the DNA to germline. Trimming removed 0 bases from V and 10 bases from J; junction bases left unmatched: 6. Germline-derived CDR1 and CDR2 are EGSTGY and YDSYTSSV. The CDR3 sequence is 12 residues long. CDR3 coding DNA: TGTGCCACCTGGGATGGGCGGTGGAAGAAACTCTTT. Amino acids: CATWDGRWKKLF.

This clone is a singleton in its sample. Relative to the germline gene, one junction end is altered; a read error may explain this. This sample also contains other DNA sequences that code for the same CDR3. This chain joins TRGV2 and TRGJP2. TCRdb records no J gene; here it was assigned by comparing the DNA to germline. This CDR3 has 14 amino acids. Germline-derived CDR1 and CDR2 are EGSNGY and YDSYNSKV. Here the CDR3 reads CATWDVGSDWIKTF. DNA of the CDR3: TGTGCCACCTGGGACGTGGGTAGCGATTGGATCAAGACGTTT.